These T cell receptor beta chains were read from a single sample in a study of graft-versus-host responses after intestinal transplantation. Here immunoSEQ multiplex PCR was the method, and the copy in TCRdb shows in-frame clones only, minus some. Here the sample spans about 12,000 clones, just under 35% being singletons. Source: alloreactive CD8+ T cells from a mixed lymphocyte reaction culture, taken before intestinal transplant. The receptors stem from a human patient who received an intestinal transplant. Each CDR3 is given with its conserved first and last residue. Fields, in order: V gene, CDR3 protein.

TRBV5-1,CASSQGTSGKNEQFF
TRBV11-2,CASSSLGEQYYEQYF
TRBV5-4,CASSWAEGALGDTQYF
TRBV4-2,CASSQIVGQETQYF
TRBV7-2,CASSLAPYNEQFF
TRBV6-6,CASSAGLDLGNEQFF
TRBV5-6,CASSLGGGVANYGYTF
TRBV9,CASSAPGQPQHF
TRBV4-2,CASSLMSNRRYQPQHF
TRBV5-6,CASSSDGGQGGTEAFF
TRBV7-9,CASSLEVTYEQYF
TRBV28,CASSLLGNEQFF
TRBV11-1,CASSSMGISYEQYF
TRBV28,CASRLGQSNQPQHF
TRBV28,CASSQIANRVAGEAFF
TRBV7-6,CASSLGGDFYNEQFF
TRBV13,CASSPRQVNTEAFF
TRBV7-6,CASSLTAPGELFF
TRBV7-4,CASSLAPGPDDYGYTF
TRBV28,CASSSGQTYEQYF
TRBV29-1,CSLRQGPGYTF
TRBV6-5,CASSQGQYEQYF
TRBV6-4,CASGGQADTEAFF
TRBV27,CASSYGTGAYEQYF
TRBV5-8,CASSLVEYEQYF
TRBV19,CASRGTGVDAFF
TRBV27,CASSLRRTGGGQPQHF
TRBV6-6,CASSYGLFYGYTF
TRBV5-3,CASSLRGSTEAFF
TRBV6-1,CASSLLDSSYEQYF
TRBV28,CASRARWVEQYF
TRBV11-2,CASSSLERDNEQFF
TRBV5-8,CASSFNRGFTDTQYF
TRBV6-6,CASSYAGTGPYEQYF
TRBV5-6,CASTPIRGVAEYNEQFF
TRBV7-9,CASSLTSSYEQYF
TRBV15,CATSRDRGKAYEQYF
TRBV2,CASSELGQTSTDTQYF
TRBV5-6,CASSLGTRGYTF
TRBV27,CASSFRGADSYGYTF
TRBV6-6,CASSYLVNQPQHF
TRBV5-1,CASSFLRGGYEQYF
TRBV7-3,CASSLNVLRQPTPFDYGYTF
TRBV6-1,CASSELVAPSTDTQYF
TRBV4-2,CASSALARSTDTQYF
TRBV11-1,CASSPRPLGRENNIQYF
TRBV19,CASSLGPSSYNEQFF
TRBV19,CASSSRGYQPQHF
TRBV13,CASSFGDTYTGELFF
TRBV7-6,CASSLEPEIVEQFF
TRBV19,CASSIGAPGELFF
TRBV27,CASSFGIAGDSYEQYF
TRBV7-9,CASSHGQGDQPQHF
TRBV6-4,CASSDRWGTGNTIYF
TRBV6-6,CASSYYRLAGELFF
TRBV10-3,CAIRPGTSGNLDRTGELFF
TRBV27,CASSYAGANYEQYF
TRBV4-1,CASSQESGWPEAFF
TRBV27,CASSPGLAGFEQYF